This T cell receptor beta chain was captured by sequencing in a study of blood T cell repertoires in COVID-19. Study-level background: COVID-19 samples from acute and convalescent phases originated in the United States, Italy and Spain. The cDNA or gDNA used as material had been derived from T cells, B-cell-depleted T cells, or PBMCs.

In the authors' methods: Nucleated cell counts were estimated from reference gene primer amplification. Assay: immunoSEQ multiplex PCR; the TCRdb copy retains only in-frame clones and omits some. D and trimming were read from the DNA, whereas the V and J calls and clone size are those reported in that table. There are under 200,000 clones in the sample; over 80% occur only once, and 8% to 9.5% lies in the top ten. V trimming: 6 bases; J trimming: 6 bases; junction bases outside the gene matches: 5. CDR1 is SGHTA and CDR2 is FQGNSA in the germline V gene. The CDR3 length is 13 residues. This clone came up a few times. This sample includes further DNA sequences coding for the same CDR3.

The sample consisted of peripheral blood. The V gene is TRBV7-2, the J gene TRBJ2-1; 7 bases are a match to TRBD1. This TCR was recovered from a woman older than 75 with active or convalescent COVID-19. The CDR3 reads CASSFDRANEQFF. The CDR3 nucleotides are TGTGCCAGCAGTTTTGACAGGGCCAATGAGCAGTTCTTC.